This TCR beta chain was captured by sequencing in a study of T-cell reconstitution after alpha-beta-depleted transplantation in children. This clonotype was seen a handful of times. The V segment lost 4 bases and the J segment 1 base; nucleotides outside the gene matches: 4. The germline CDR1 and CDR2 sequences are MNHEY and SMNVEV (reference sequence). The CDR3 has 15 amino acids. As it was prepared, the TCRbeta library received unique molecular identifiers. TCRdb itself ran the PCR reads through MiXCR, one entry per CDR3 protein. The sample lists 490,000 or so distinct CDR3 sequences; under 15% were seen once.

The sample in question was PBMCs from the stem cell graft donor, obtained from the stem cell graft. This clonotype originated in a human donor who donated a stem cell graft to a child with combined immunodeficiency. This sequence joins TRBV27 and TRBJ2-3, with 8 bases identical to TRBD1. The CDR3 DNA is TGTGCCAGCAGTTCCCCAGGGGGCGGCACAGATACGCAGTATTTT. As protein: CASSSPGGGTDTQYF.